The entry that follows covers one T cell receptor (beta chain) sequence. In germline, CDR1 is SGHAT, CDR2 FQNNGV. This CDR3 is 11 amino acids long. Trimming left V 4 bases short and J 2 bases short, with 3 bases between. Primers for the PCR totalled 60 Vbeta and 13 Jbeta. Profiled with immunoSEQ multiplex PCR; TCRdb holds only in-frame clones, not every one. The data contain some 120,000 clones, about two thirds of them seen just once; the ten biggest clones take up 3% to 4%. The sample comes from a study of cytomegalovirus exposure and HLA in healthy donors. The gene calls are TRBV11-2 and TRBJ2-7; D uncertain. The sequencing input was PBMCs. The source of this sequence is a man aged 25-45 years in good health and CMV-seronegative. Written as DNA, the CDR3 is TGTGCCAGCAGCTACACCTACGAGCAGTACTTC. It specifies CASSYTYEQYF.